The present entry profiles one TCR beta chain with its context. Its antigen is unknown. An end of the junction does not agree with germline; a read error may underlie this. Germline V lookup: CDR1 SGHTA, CDR2 FQGNSA. The CDR3 has 16 residues. The use of a sample-barcoded 5' primer and a J-beta primer mix characterized a second PCR of roughly 7 to 11 cycles. Each of the samples gave a minimum of 2.5 million paired-end reads that contained CDR3. Using its own MiXCR run on the 5' RACE reads, TCRdb lists one record per CDR3 protein. This table holds hundreds of thousands of distinct CDR3 sequences, roughly 40% found once. The data originate from a study of blood T cells in healthy people across ages. RNA extraction gave at least 5 micrograms of total RNA per sample. Whole-study results and caveats: Observed TCR beta diversity showed a strong correlation with the percentage of naive T cells as measured by flow cytometry. Both higher diversity and more naive CD4+ cells marked long-lived donors when set against aged donors.

This sequence joins TRBV7-2 and TRBJ2-7, with 8 positions matching TRBD1. The J call could be wrong; TRBJ2-5 is a better fit for the DNA end. Material for sequencing was blood. The TCR was taken from a man aged 18-30 years in good health. CDR3 loop: CASRFTGQGRGETQYF. CDR3 bases: TGTGCCAGCCGCTTCACAGGACAGGGACGGGGGGAGACCCAGTACTTC.